This T cell receptor (beta chain) stems from a study of T cell responses to AZD1222 COVID-19 vaccine. The study, taken as a whole, reports: Repertoires in all cases were sampled only once the peak T cell response had passed. Increased Spike-specific TCR breadth and depth were observed after two AZD1222 doses. In a largely white British group with more females than males, clonal diversity was possibly underestimated. The study identified only five or six AZD1222 recipients as seropositive at baseline.

Only a few counts were recorded for this clone. What it binds is unknown. TCRdb keeps only in-frame clones here, not all; method: immunoSEQ multiplex PCR. Here the sample spans under 200,000 clones, 87% being singletons. Germline V gene sequence: CDR1 MDHEN, CDR2 SYDVKM. The CDR3 is 13 amino acids. V dropped 11 bases and J dropped 6; count of bases not matched to a gene: 10. This specimen was peripheral blood, taken on day 0 of MenACWY control vaccination. The chain joins TRBV28 to TRBJ1-2; TRBD1 matches at 9 bases. This clonotype was sampled from an adult in good health. CDR3 bases: TGTGCCTGTAGAACAGGGGGCAGTAATGGCTACACCTTC. Protein: CACRTGGSNGYTF.